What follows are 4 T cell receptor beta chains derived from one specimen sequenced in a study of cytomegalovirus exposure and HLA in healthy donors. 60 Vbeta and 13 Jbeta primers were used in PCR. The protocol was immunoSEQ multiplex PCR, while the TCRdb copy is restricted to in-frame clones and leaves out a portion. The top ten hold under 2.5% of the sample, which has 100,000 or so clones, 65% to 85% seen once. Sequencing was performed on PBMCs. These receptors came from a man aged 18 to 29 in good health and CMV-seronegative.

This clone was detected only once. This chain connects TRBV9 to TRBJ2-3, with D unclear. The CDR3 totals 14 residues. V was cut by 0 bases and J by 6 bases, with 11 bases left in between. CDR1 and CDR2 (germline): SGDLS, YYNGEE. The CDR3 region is CASSVEVGLDTQYF. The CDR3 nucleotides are TGTGCCAGCAGCGTAGAGGTGGGCTTGGATACGCAGTATTTT. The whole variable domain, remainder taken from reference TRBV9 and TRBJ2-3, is DSGVTQTPKHLITATGQRVTLRCSPRSGDLSVYWYQQSLDQGLQFLIQYYNGEERAKGNILERFSAQQFPDLHSELNLSSLELGDSALYFCASSVEVGLDTQYFGPGTRLTVL.

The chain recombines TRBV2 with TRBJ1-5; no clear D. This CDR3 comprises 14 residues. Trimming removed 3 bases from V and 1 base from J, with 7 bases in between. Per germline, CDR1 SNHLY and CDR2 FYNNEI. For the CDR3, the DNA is TGTGCCAGCAGTGACGGTCGGAGCAATCAGCCCCAGCATTTT. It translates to CASSDGRSNQPQHF.

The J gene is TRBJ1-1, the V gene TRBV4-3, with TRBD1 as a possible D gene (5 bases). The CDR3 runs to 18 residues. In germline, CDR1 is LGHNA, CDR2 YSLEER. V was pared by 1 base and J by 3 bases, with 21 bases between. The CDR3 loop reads CASSQGVPGAVDYTEAFF. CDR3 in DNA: TGCGCCAGCAGCCAAGGCGTCCCTGGGGCAGTGGATTACACTGAAGCTTTCTTT.

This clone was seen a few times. The CDR3 loop is CASSLELAGVEQYF. DNA for the CDR3: TGTGCCAGCAGCTTAGAACTAGCGGGAGTCGAGCAGTACTTC. The rearrangement joins TRBV7-9 to TRBJ2-7; 11 bases match TRBD2. J gave up 6 bases and V 1 base, and 2 bases lay outside the gene matches. Germline loops: CDR1 SEHNR, CDR2 FQNEAQ (reference sequence). There are 14 residues in the CDR3. Supplemented by reference TRBV7-9 and TRBJ2-7, the full variable domain reads DTGVSQNPRHKITKRGQNVTFRCDPISEHNRLYWYRQTLGQGPEFLTYFQNEAQLEKSRLLSDRFSAERPKGSFSTLEIQRTEQGDSAMYLCASSLELAGVEQYFGPGTRLTVT.